This TCR beta chain was identified during a study of blood T cells in healthy people across ages (dated by TCRdb to between 2014 and 2017). Study-level background: In model experiments, template switching captured roughly one uniquely barcoded TCR beta cDNA molecule for every two T cells. Using deep sequencing normalized with unique cDNA molecular identifiers, the study measured how TCR beta repertoire diversity changes with age. The donors were split into four age groups: young (average 16 years), middle-aged (nearly 40), aged (about 56) and long-lived (under 90). Donors of different ages were randomly distributed across sequencing lanes to avoid experimental bias. For two donors (one aged 18 to 29 and one aged 80 or older), the study analyzed two additional independent replicas of 1 million unique cDNA reads from the same blood draw. Study-wide conclusions, independent of this receptor: The long-lived group showed more naive CD4+ T cells, fewer expanded clones and increased TCR diversity than the aged group, suggesting age selection. Estimates of total diversity from one million sequenced T cells were regarded as lower bounds and underestimates. A strong correlation was found between observed TCR beta diversity and the percentage of naive T cells measured by flow cytometry. Because donor CMV infection status was unknown, age-related changes in expanded clonotypes were potentially confounded. Observed TCR beta diversity per million T cells fell roughly linearly with age, and a significant reduction was already apparent by age approximately 41. Bulk unsorted PBMC profiling prevented conclusive comparison of naive and antigen-experienced compartments.

The CDR3 has 16 amino acids, counting the end cysteine and phenylalanine. Only the CDR3 portion is preserved as DNA: 48 bases, with reading frame beginning at the first base. The germline V and J ends show losses of 4 bases and 3 bases respectively, and no gene match explains 9 bases of the junction. For CDR1 and CDR2, the germline V gene lists KGHDR and SFDVKD. Remarks on this clonotype: The clone's antigen remains unknown. Base-call qualities are not available, and no considerably larger clone is one nucleotide away.

Library creation used 5' RACE. This sample was sequenced with an Illumina HiSeq 2500. A second PCR of about 7 to 12 cycles was run with a J-beta primer mix and a sample-barcoded 5' primer. Each TCR beta cDNA molecule received a unique molecular identifier from a template-switch 5' adaptor carrying 12 random nucleotides. Each sample yielded at least 2.5 million CDR3-containing paired-end reads. First-strand cDNA was synthesized from all RNA with the Mint cDNA synthesis kit, primed by a TRBC-specific oligonucleotide. Following uracil-DNA glycosylase treatment, all cDNA underwent a first 18-cycle PCR with the universal primers M1SS and BC2_uni_R. Turning to the authors' computational methods: For normalization, 1 million high-quality reads, each with a distinct molecular identifier, were randomly selected from each sample. Reads sharing molecular identifiers were discarded rather than binned into consensus sequences. MiTCR, set to a Q25 quality threshold and the strictest error-elimination algorithm, was used for CDR3 identification, clonotype clustering and error correction. A nonparametric unseen species model with Euler transformation was used to estimate lower-bound total TCR beta diversity. TCRdb passed the public sequencing reads through fastp at Q25 and MiXCR, retaining productive beta sequences. Rows are combined by CDR3 protein, so each entry shows the most common genes and DNA. It is TCRdb's table, rather than the study itself, that gives the V and J calls and clone size. This sample has 1,500,000 or so distinct CDR3 sequences in its table, and 40% to 45% of those were observed once. The ten most abundant clones make up 4% of the sample.

The donors were 40 or so Caucasian individuals from Russia, aged roughly 6 to 90 years, who were systemically healthy. Approximately 9.3 milliliters of peripheral blood were drawn from each donor into EDTA-treated Vacutainer tubes. Ficoll-Paque density-gradient centrifugation was used to isolate PBMCs, with at least 6.5 million per sample. Total RNA was extracted from PBMCs with Trizol reagent, with at least 6 micrograms obtained per sample. Naive CD45RAhigh/CD27high T cell percentages were measured by flow cytometry on a PBMC aliquot from every donor. The chain is made from TRBV24-1 and TRBJ2-3, and 7 junction bases match TRBD1. The specimen was blood. This receptor was identified in a young woman in good health. The CDR3 here reads CATSESTGLWTDTQYF. In nucleotide form, the sequence is TGTGCCACCAGTGAGTCGACAGGGCTGTGGACAGATACGCAGTATTTT.